These 8 T cell receptor beta chains share one sample of origin, sequenced in a study of shared clonotypes between healthy human individuals. Generated by immunoSEQ multiplex PCR, the TCRdb table keeps only in-frame clones and is missing some. The sample includes about 680,000 clones, roughly 73% seen only once; the top ten take 1.5% to 2%. The source material was memory CD4+ T cells sorted from blood. Described subset: CD45RA-negative fraction. These receptors originate from a young woman in good health.

The J gene is TRBJ1-4, the V gene TRBV10-1; D is possibly TRBD1 (5 bases). Between the trimmed V and J ends, which lost 6 bases and 4 bases, there was a span of 12 bases. Germline V gene sequence: CDR1 WNHNN, CDR2 SYGVQD (reference sequence). The CDR3 has 14 amino acids. DNA for the CDR3: TGCGCCAGCAGCTCAGGGACCAATAATGAAAAACTGTTTTTT. It encodes CASSSGTNNEKLFF.

V is TRBV6-4 and J is TRBJ2-3; 9 bases map to TRBD2. Germline assignment: CDR1 MRHNA and CDR2 SNTAGT. The CDR3 length is 15 residues. V gave up 4 bases and J gave up 2 bases; unmatched junction bases: 4. The CDR3 DNA reads TGTGCCAGCAGTGCCGCTAGCGGGGCCACAGATACGCAGTATTTT. Translated, it gives CASSAASGATDTQYF.

The chain couples TRBV27 to TRBJ2-7; TRBD2 matches at 7 bases. Germline trimming cut 6 bases from V and 4 bases from J; bases unmatched to any gene: 18. CDR1 MNHEY and CDR2 SMNVEV come from the germline V gene (reference sequence). The CDR3 spans 17 residues. The DNA of the CDR3 is TGTGCCAGCAGCTACCGTCCCGGGCTAGCGGACCGATACGAGCAGTACTTC. This encodes CASSYRPGLADRYEQYF.

The rearrangement uses TRBV2 and TRBJ2-6; TRBD2 is a possible D gene (6 bases). The germline CDR1 and CDR2 sequences are SNHLY and FYNNEI. The CDR3 runs 15 residues. V lost 4 bases and J lost 4, with 11 bases in between. The DNA for the CDR3 is TGTGCCAGCAGTGGGAGGGCAGCAGGGGCCAACGTCCTGACTTTC. Amino acid sequence: CASSGRAAGANVLTF.

V usage is TRBV7-3 and J usage is TRBJ2-1; D may match TRBD1 or TRBD2 (6 bases each). The germline CDR1 and CDR2 sequences are SGHTA and FQGTGA. CDR3 length equals 14 residues. V was trimmed by 1 base and J by 8 bases, leaving 12 bases between them. The CDR3 here is CASSLNGGGDEQFF. The CDR3 bases are TGTGCCAGCAGCTTAAATGGGGGCGGGGATGAGCAGTTCTTC.

The V and J genes are TRBV5-1 and TRBJ2-1; possibly TRBD1 for D (6 bases). Germline V gives CDR1 SGHRS, CDR2 YFSETQ. V was trimmed by 4 bases and J by 0 bases, leaving 14 bases between them. The CDR3 sequence is 16 residues long. In nucleotides, the CDR3 is TGCGCCAGCAGCCAACCGGGGACATACTCCTACAATGAGCAGTTCTTC. Its protein is CASSQPGTYSYNEQFF.

The chain recombines TRBV2 with TRBJ2-1; no clear D. CDR1 SNHLY and CDR2 FYNNEI come from the germline V gene. This CDR3 is built from 13 residues. Trimming shortened V by 2 bases and J by 5 bases, and 7 bases separated the two germline ends. The CDR3 loop is CASSELFDNEQFF. CDR3 nucleotide sequence: TGTGCCAGCAGTGAACTGTTTGACAATGAGCAGTTCTTC.

The genes are TRBV28 and TRBJ1-1; 9 bases line up with TRBD1. Germline V gene sequence: CDR1 MDHEN, CDR2 SYDVKM. The CDR3 covers 11 residues. The trim removed 10 bases at V and 11 bases at J, leaving 8 bases unmatched. The CDR3 region is CAINRGRRAFF. The CDR3 DNA reads TGTGCCATCAACAGGGGGCGACGGGCTTTCTTT.